This TCR beta chain was found in a study of CD8 T cells in Susac syndrome. General study findings and limits: It was acknowledged by the study that relatively few individuals were included in its TCR sequencing and HLA analysis.

The V gene's germline CDR1 is SGHDN and CDR2 FVKESK. The CDR3 is made up of 14 amino acids. V lost 4 bases and J lost 9, with 18 bases in between. Remarks on this clonotype: Its antigen is as yet unknown.

TCR beta from blood CD8+ and CD4+ T cells was sequenced. TEMRA cells were FACS-enriched, unlike CD8+ and CD4+ T cells, which were negatively isolated. After extraction with the RNeasy kit, about 0.5 to 1 ug of the RNA was reverse transcribed using random hexamers. An immunoSEQ multiplex PCR generated amplified TCR beta CDR3 products spanning 54 Vbeta and 13 Jbeta. TCRdb used MiXCR to reprocess the immunoSEQ multiplex PCR reads, holding one entry per CDR3 protein. In the table there are 160,000 or so distinct CDR3 sequences, about 94% of which are singletons. The chain joins TRBV14 to TRBJ1-2, with D maybe TRBD1 (6 bases). Sequenced input: CD8+ T cells from PBMCs. The TCR sequence derives from a human donor with multiple sclerosis. The CDR3 region has the DNA TGTGCCAGCAGCCCCCAAACCAGGGGCCGGAGCTACACCTTC. It specifies CASSPQTRGRSYTF.